The source of this TCR beta chain is a study of cytomegalovirus exposure and HLA in healthy donors. Study-wide findings and caveats: The investigators catalogued 150 to 200 TCR beta chains as cytomegalovirus-associated. Reports state that TCR beta sequences accurately predicted most subjects' HLA-A and HLA-B alleles. Earlier analysis found most TCR beta V segments productive about 87% or about 30% of the time.

With 60 Vbeta and 13 Jbeta primers, the PCR was carried out. Clones were sequenced by immunoSEQ multiplex PCR, and TCRdb holds only the in-frame ones, with some missing. The sample includes about 130,000 clones, 75% to 90% of them seen just once. The germline V gene encodes CDR1 SGDLS and CDR2 YYNGEE. The length of the CDR3 is 14 residues. After removal of 3 bases from V and 6 bases from J, the junction contained 3 bases not matched to a gene. Concerning this clone: Its antigen is undetermined.

The receptor was isolated from a man aged 35 to 55 in good health and CMV-seronegative. Sequencing was done on a sample of PBMCs. This chain connects TRBV9 to TRBJ1-5; 10 bases map to TRBD1. The CDR3 sequence: CASSGGQGFQPQHF. The CDR3 DNA reads as TGTGCCAGCAGCGGGGGACAGGGGTTTCAGCCCCAGCATTTT.